This T cell receptor (beta chain) was identified during a study of control samples from healthy donors and cancer patients. CDR3 length equals 15 residues. With 5 bases removed from V and 4 bases from J, the gap between germline ends came to 17 bases. From germline, CDR1 is LNHDA and CDR2 SQIVND (reference sequence). The repertoire was sequenced with immunoSEQ multiplex PCR; TCRdb's copy has only in-frame clones and lacks some. In the table there are about 51,000 clones, approximately 89% of which are singletons. The specimen sequenced was PBMCs. The source of this sequence is a man aged 40-49 years with colorectal cancer. The chain links TRBV19 to TRBJ1-1, with D possibly being TRBD1 (5 bases). The DNA for the CDR3 is TGTGCCAGTAGTGCGGCAGGGAGGCGAAGCACTGAAGCTTTCTTT. It encodes CASSAAGRRSTEAFF.